The 32 T cell receptor beta chains given below trace back to one sample, sequenced in a study of blood T cell repertoires in COVID-19. Some clones are missing from TCRdb's copy, which holds only in-frame ones; the method was immunoSEQ multiplex PCR. This table has about 130,000 clones, around 81% appearing once. The material sequenced was peripheral blood. These receptors were obtained from a man aged 35-49 years with active or convalescent COVID-19.

The genes are TRBV10-3 and TRBJ1-5; unclear D gene. The CDR3 extends over 13 amino acids. The germline CDR1 and CDR2 sequences are ENHRY and SYGVKD. The V and J ends lost 2 bases and 2 bases respectively, with 4 bases between them. Here the CDR3 reads CAISEPGNQPQHF. The DNA for the CDR3 is TGTGCCATCAGTGAGCCAGGCAATCAGCCCCAGCATTTT.

The V and J genes are TRBV18 and TRBJ1-2; a possible D gene is TRBD1 (6 bases). CDR3 length equals 12 residues. Germline V gene lookup returns CDR1 KGHSH and CDR2 LQKENI. The ends were cut back, 4 bases at V and 8 bases at J, with 11 bases in the middle. For the CDR3, the DNA is TGTGCCAGCTCACAGGGGGACGACGGCTACACCTTC. This sequence encodes CASSQGDDGYTF. Full variable domain (outside the CDR3, taken from reference TRBV18 and TRBJ1-2): NAGVMQNPRHLVRRRGQEARLRCSPMKGHSHVYWYRQLPEEGLKFMVYLQKENIIDESGMPKERFSAEFPKEGPSILRIQQVVRGDSAAYFCASSQGDDGYTFGSGTRLTVV.

The chain links TRBV18 to TRBJ1-2; TRBD1 agrees at 11 bases. CDR1 is KGHSH, CDR2 LQKENI, per germline. The CDR3 covers 14 residues. With 3 bases clipped from V and 4 bases from J, the junction kept 1 base outside the gene matches. The CDR3 DNA follows: TGTGCCAGCTCACCGGGACAGGGGGGCTATGGCTACACCTTC. Amino acid sequence: CASSPGQGGYGYTF.

The rearrangement links TRBV5-1 to TRBJ1-3, with TRBD1 matching 10 bases. Germline lookup yields CDR1 SGHRS and CDR2 YFSETQ. V shed 7 bases, J shed 2 bases, and the junction held 0 bases outside the gene matches. This CDR3 comprises 13 residues. The CDR3 reads CASGTGAGNTIYF. The CDR3 DNA reads TGCGCCAGCGGGACAGGGGCTGGAAACACCATATATTTT.

This chain links TRBV7-3 with TRBJ2-7, with 7 bases fitting TRBD2. This CDR3 contains 15 residues. Germline V gives CDR1 SGHTA, CDR2 FQGTGA. The ends lost 2 bases at V and 3 bases at J; junction bases unmatched: 7. CDR3 sequence: CASSLGPSGLYEQYF. The CDR3 nucleotides read TGTGCCAGCAGCTTAGGGCCTAGCGGTCTCTACGAGCAGTACTTC.

This sequence joins TRBV4-1 and TRBJ2-7, with TRBD1 identical over 10 bases. In germline, CDR1 is MGHRA, CDR2 YSYEKL. J lost 7 bases, V lost 6 bases, and 0 bases had no gene match. The CDR3 spans 11 residues. The DNA of the CDR3 is TGCGCCAGCAGGGACAGGGGGGAGCAGTACTTC. Its translation: CASRDRGEQYF.

The chain employs TRBV9 and TRBJ1-1; D is perhaps TRBD1 (6 bases). The CDR3 extends over 15 amino acids. The V end was cut by 3 bases, the J end by 4 bases, with 16 bases between. The germline V gene encodes CDR1 SGDLS and CDR2 YYNGEE. CDR3 loop: CASSAAGVGATEAFF. In nucleotides, the CDR3 is TGTGCCAGCAGCGCCGCAGGGGTGGGGGCCACTGAAGCTTTCTTT.

This rearrangement joins TRBV7-9 to TRBJ2-6; TRBD1 is a possible D gene (7 bases). V was shortened by 1 base and J by 0 bases, with 13 bases between the two germline ends. CDR3 length: 18 residues. Germline CDR1 SEHNR, CDR2 FQNEAQ (reference sequence). The CDR3 bases are TGTGCCAGCAGCTTAGGACAGGGAGGAATCTCTGGGGCCAACGTCCTGACTTTC. It codes for CASSLGQGGISGANVLTF.

The chain links TRBV15 to TRBJ2-2; 7 nucleotides match TRBD1. Germline CDR1 LNHNV, CDR2 YYDKDF (reference sequence). The V gene end was trimmed by 5 bases and the J gene end by 6 bases; junction bases not matched to a gene: 6. The CDR3 runs to 14 residues. The CDR3 loop is CATSPEGGSGELFF. The CDR3 nucleotides are TGTGCCACCAGCCCCGAAGGGGGCTCCGGGGAGCTGTTTTTT.

This chain uses TRBV18 with TRBJ2-2, with a weak D call TRBD1 (6 bases). This CDR3 has 15 residues. CDR1 is KGHSH and CDR2 is LQKENI in the germline V gene. Trimming left V 4 bases short and J 1 base short, with 10 bases between. The CDR3 DNA reads as TGTGCCAGCTCACTAGAGGGACAGAACACCGGGGAGCTGTTTTTT. Translation gives CASSLEGQNTGELFF.

This sequence joins TRBV5-4 and TRBJ2-3; 8 nucleotides align to TRBD1. This CDR3 contains 15 residues. V gave up 3 bases and J gave up 0 bases; unmatched junction bases: 3. Looked up from germline, CDR1 is SGHNT and CDR2 is YYREEE (reference sequence). The CDR3 nucleotides read TGTGCCAGCAGCTGGGACAGGACTAGCACAGATACGCAGTATTTT. This translates into CASSWDRTSTDTQYF.

This clone occurred once. The chain joins TRBV21-1 to TRBJ2-3; TRBD2, the D gene given by the table, was not confirmed from the DNA. TRBV21-1 is flagged as a pseudogene. This CDR3 is built from 18 residues. The DNA of the CDR3 is TGTGCCAGCAGCTCACAAAAAATAGGGGAGCGGGGCACAGATACGCAGTATTTT. Its translation: CASSSQKIGERGTDTQYF.

The gene calls are TRBV20-1 and TRBJ2-7, with D perhaps matching TRBD2 (6 bases). The germline V gene has CDR1 DFQATT and CDR2 SNEGSKA (reference sequence). V was pared by 6 bases and J by 5 bases, with 11 bases between. The CDR3 is 11 residues long. CDR3 DNA: TGCAGTGCGGGAAGCGGGCACGAGCAGTACTTC. It codes for CSAGSGHEQYF.

The chain uses TRBV29-1 and TRBJ2-3; 8 nucleotides align to TRBD1. Losses at the gene ends were 2 bases for V and 4 bases for J; bases not matched to a gene: 8. The CDR3 is 15 residues long. CDR1 and CDR2 from the germline V gene are SQVTM and ANQGSEA. The CDR3 reads CSVETMTGAADTQYF. In nucleotides, the CDR3 is TGCAGCGTTGAAACTATGACAGGGGCAGCAGATACGCAGTATTTT.

The J gene is TRBJ1-3, the V gene TRBV3-1 (or the pseudogene TRBV3-2); the match to TRBD1 covers 7 bases. Germline loops: CDR1 LGHDT, CDR2 YNNKEL (reference sequence). The V segment lost 0 bases and the J segment 2 bases; nucleotides outside the gene matches: 1. The CDR3 is 15 amino acids. The DNA of the CDR3 is TGTGCCAGCAGCCAAGATAGGGGGCCTGGAAACACCATATATTTT. Its translation: CASSQDRGPGNTIYF.

This chain connects TRBV6-1 to TRBJ1-2; D gene unclear. The CDR3 loop spans 15 amino acids. The ends were cut back, 2 bases at V and 0 bases at J, with 10 bases in the middle. Germline V lookup: CDR1 MNHNS, CDR2 SASEGT. The CDR3 reads CASSEHRGTNYGYTF. The CDR3 DNA sequence: TGTGCCAGCAGTGAACATCGGGGAACTAACTATGGCTACACCTTC.

This rearrangement joins TRBV27 to TRBJ1-4; no definite D call. V lost 3 bases and J 0 bases, leaving 8 bases between the germline ends. The V gene's germline CDR1 is MNHEY and CDR2 SMNVEV (reference sequence). The CDR3 is 15 amino acids. The CDR3 reads CASSFVPATNEKLFF. The CDR3 DNA reads as TGTGCCAGCAGTTTTGTTCCCGCAACTAATGAAAAACTGTTTTTT.

The rearrangement joins TRBV3-1 (or the pseudogene TRBV3-2) to TRBJ1-3, with D possibly TRBD1 on 6 matching bases. V lost 5 bases, J lost 1 base, and 15 bases lay in between. This CDR3 has 16 residues. Per the germline V gene, CDR1 is LGHDT and CDR2 is YNNKEL (reference sequence). CDR3 sequence (DNA): TGTGCCAGCAGCTACCTCTGGACAGAATCTGGAAACACCATATATTTT. This encodes CASSYLWTESGNTIYF.

This clone was counted a single time. This chain uses TRBV4-2 with TRBJ2-2; D might be TRBD1 (5 bases). The CDR3 extends over 15 amino acids. Germline V gene lookup returns CDR1 LGHNA and CDR2 YNFKEQ. With 0 bases removed from V and 3 bases from J, the gap between germline ends came to 8 bases. Here the CDR3 reads CASSQDLGDTGELFF. Here the CDR3 DNA reads TGTGCCAGCAGCCAAGATTTAGGGGACACCGGGGAGCTGTTTTTT.

V usage is TRBV19 and J usage is TRBJ1-3; 7 nucleotides line up with TRBD1. Germline CDR1 LNHDA, CDR2 SQIVND (reference sequence). After removal of 8 bases from V and 0 bases from J, the junction contained 1 base not matched to a gene. This CDR3 has 13 residues. This CDR3 reads CASGTASGNTIYF. The CDR3 DNA reads TGTGCCAGTGGGACAGCCTCTGGAAACACCATATATTTT.

The chain links TRBV6-5 to TRBJ2-6; D might be TRBD1 (6 bases). Germline lookup yields CDR1 MNHEY and CDR2 SVGAGI. The CDR3 is 15 residues long. V was shortened by 7 bases and J by 4 bases, with 14 bases between the two germline ends. This CDR3 reads CASTRGTSGANVLTF. CDR3 coding DNA: TGTGCCAGCACCCGAGGGACATCGGGGGCCAACGTCCTGACTTTC.

This sequence joins TRBV9 and TRBJ2-2; 12 bases are a match to TRBD2. The germline gives CDR1 SGDLS, CDR2 YYNGEE. J gave up 5 bases and V 0 bases, and 2 bases lay outside the gene matches. The CDR3 is 16 residues long. The CDR3 nucleotides read TGTGCCAGCAGCGTAGCAGGACTAGCGGGGACCGGGGAGCTGTTTTTT. Translated: CASSVAGLAGTGELFF.

The chain has TRBV7-9 and TRBJ2-5, with D possibly being TRBD2 (5 bases). Germline lookup yields CDR1 SEHNR and CDR2 FQNEAQ (reference sequence). Trimming stripped 6 bases from V and 3 bases from J, with 26 bases between. This CDR3 contains 18 residues. CDR3 amino acids: CASSFRGARIGAKETQYF. The CDR3 DNA sequence: TGTGCCAGCAGTTTCCGGGGTGCGCGGATCGGCGCTAAAGAGACCCAGTACTTC.

The chain couples TRBV6-4 to TRBJ2-1; the match to TRBD1 covers 12 bases. In germline, CDR1 is MRHNA, CDR2 SNTAGT. This CDR3 region has 16 residues. The V segment lost 2 bases and the J segment 5 bases; nucleotides outside the gene matches: 4. The CDR3 nucleotides read TGTGCCAGCAGTGACCGGGACAGGGGGCTCCACAATGAGCAGTTCTTC. Translated: CASSDRDRGLHNEQFF.

This clone was observed a few times. This chain joins TRBV5-4 and TRBJ1-6, with 10 bases matching TRBD1. CDR3 length: 15 residues. The germline gives CDR1 SGHNT, CDR2 YYREEE (reference sequence). After removal of 1 base from V and 8 bases from J, the junction contained 3 bases not matched to a gene. CDR3 in DNA: TGTGCCAGCAGCTTGCAGACAGGGGGCGATTCACCCCTCCACTTT. Its protein is CASSLQTGGDSPLHF.

The V and J genes are TRBV7-3 and TRBJ2-7; 11 bases fit TRBD2. This CDR3 is built from 16 residues. Germline CDR1 reads SGHTA; CDR2 reads FQGTGA. The trim removed 3 bases at V and 5 bases at J, leaving 9 bases unmatched. The CDR3 reads CASSLGEGLADHEQYF. Here the CDR3 DNA reads TGTGCCAGCAGCTTGGGGGAGGGACTAGCGGACCACGAGCAGTACTTC.

V usage is TRBV7-2 and J usage is TRBJ2-7; 7 positions match TRBD2. The junction had 11 bases not matched to a gene; V was cut back by 5 bases and J by 7 bases. There are 14 residues in the CDR3. CDR1 SGHTA and CDR2 FQGNSA come from the germline V gene. CDR3 in amino acids: CASSPRTPRGEQYF. CDR3 sequence (DNA): TGTGCCAGCAGCCCAAGGACACCGCGGGGGGAGCAGTACTTC.

The rearrangement links TRBV7-3 to TRBJ2-5, with TRBD2 identical over 12 bases. CDR1 SGHTA and CDR2 FQGTGA come from the germline V gene. Losses at the gene ends were 1 base for V and 3 bases for J; bases not matched to a gene: 6. The CDR3 is 17 residues long. DNA for the CDR3: TGTGCCAGCAGCTTAATGGGGGGACTAGCGGGTAAAGAGACCCAGTACTTC. Its translation is CASSLMGGLAGKETQYF. The whole variable domain, remainder taken from reference TRBV7-3 and TRBJ2-5, is GAGVSQTPSNKVTEKGKYVELRCDPISGHTALYWYRQSLGQGPEFLIYFQGTGAADDSGLPNDRFFAVRPEGSVSTLKIQRTERGDSAVYLCASSLMGGLAGKETQYFGPGTRLLVL.

The J gene is TRBJ2-7, the V gene TRBV27; TRBD1 might be the D (5 bases). Trimming shortened V by 4 bases and J by 5 bases, and 12 bases separated the two germline ends. Germline V CDR1 and CDR2: MNHEY, SMNVEV (reference sequence). The CDR3 is made up of 13 amino acids. The CDR3 nucleotides are TGTGCCAGCAGTTCCCCCAGGGCCCACGAGCAGTACTTC. This encodes CASSSPRAHEQYF.

The chain couples TRBV4-3 to TRBJ2-7, with TRBD1 matching over 10 bases. The CDR3 has 16 amino acids. Germline V gene data show CDR1 as LGHNA and CDR2 as YSLEER. The V and J ends lost 0 bases and 4 bases, in that order; junction bases with no gene match: 6. The CDR3 reads CASSQDPGQGYYEQYF. The CDR3 DNA is TGCGCCAGCAGCCAAGATCCGGGACAGGGGTATTACGAGCAGTACTTC.

The gene calls are TRBV7-9 and TRBJ1-1; TRBD1 matches 10 bases. The germline CDR1 and CDR2 sequences are SEHNR and FQNEAQ (reference sequence). V trimming: 5 bases; J trimming: 1 base; junction bases outside the gene matches: 13. The CDR3 has 18 residues. The CDR3 nucleotides are TGTGCCAGCAGCCCCGACAGGGGGCAAGAAGGAAGGAACACTGAAGCTTTCTTT. Translating gives CASSPDRGQEGRNTEAFF.

CDR3 loop: CASSTRQLTNEKLFF. DNA of the CDR3: TGTGCCAGCAGTACCCGACAGTTAACTAATGAAAAACTGTTTTTT. The chain joins TRBV6-6 to TRBJ1-4, with D possibly matching TRBD1 (5 bases). The CDR3 sequence is 15 residues long. In germline, CDR1 is MNHNY, CDR2 SVGAGI (reference sequence). Deletions cut 5 bases from V and 1 base from J, with 11 bases between.